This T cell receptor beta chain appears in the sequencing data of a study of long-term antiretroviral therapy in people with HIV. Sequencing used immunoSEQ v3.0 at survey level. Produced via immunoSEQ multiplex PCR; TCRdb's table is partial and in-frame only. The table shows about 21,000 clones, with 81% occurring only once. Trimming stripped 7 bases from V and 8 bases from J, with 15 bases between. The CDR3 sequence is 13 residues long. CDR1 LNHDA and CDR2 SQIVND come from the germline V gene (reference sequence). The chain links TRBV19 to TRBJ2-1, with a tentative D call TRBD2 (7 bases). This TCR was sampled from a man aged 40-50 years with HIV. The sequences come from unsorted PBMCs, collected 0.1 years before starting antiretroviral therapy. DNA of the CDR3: TGTGCCAGTACCGATGGCGGGGGCGATGAGCAGTTCTTC. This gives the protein CASTDGGGDEQFF.